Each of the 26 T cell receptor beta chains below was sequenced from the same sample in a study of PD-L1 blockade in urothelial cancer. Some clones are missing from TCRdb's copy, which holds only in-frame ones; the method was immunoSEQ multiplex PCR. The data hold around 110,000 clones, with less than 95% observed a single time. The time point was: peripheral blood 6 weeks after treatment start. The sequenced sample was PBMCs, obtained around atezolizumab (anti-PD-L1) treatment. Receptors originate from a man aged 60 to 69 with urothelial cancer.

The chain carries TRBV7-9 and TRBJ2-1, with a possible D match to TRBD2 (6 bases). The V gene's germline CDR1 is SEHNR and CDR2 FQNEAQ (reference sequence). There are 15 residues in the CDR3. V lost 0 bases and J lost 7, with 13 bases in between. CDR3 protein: CASSLARGIENEQFF. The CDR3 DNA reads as TGTGCCAGCAGCTTAGCGCGGGGTATTGAAAATGAGCAGTTCTTC.

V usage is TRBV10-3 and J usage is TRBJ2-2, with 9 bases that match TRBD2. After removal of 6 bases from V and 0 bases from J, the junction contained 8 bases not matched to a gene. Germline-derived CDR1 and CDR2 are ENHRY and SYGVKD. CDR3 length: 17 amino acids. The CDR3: CAISLGGGRANTGELFF. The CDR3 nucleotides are TGTGCCATCAGCTTAGGAGGCGGGAGGGCGAACACCGGGGAGCTGTTTTTT.

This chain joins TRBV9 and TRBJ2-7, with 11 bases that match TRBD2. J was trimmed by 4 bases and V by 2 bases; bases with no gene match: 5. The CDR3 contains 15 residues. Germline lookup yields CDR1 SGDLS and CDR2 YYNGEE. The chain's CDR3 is CASSVGTSGRYEQYF. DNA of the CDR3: TGTGCCAGCAGCGTCGGGACTAGCGGTCGATACGAGCAGTACTTC.

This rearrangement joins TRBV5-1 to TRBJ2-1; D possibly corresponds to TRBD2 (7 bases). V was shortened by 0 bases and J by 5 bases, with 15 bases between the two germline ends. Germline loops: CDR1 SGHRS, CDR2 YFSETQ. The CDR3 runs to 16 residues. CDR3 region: CASSLEGGGRNNEQFF. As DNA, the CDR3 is TGCGCCAGCAGCTTGGAAGGGGGGGGGAGAAACAATGAGCAGTTCTTC.

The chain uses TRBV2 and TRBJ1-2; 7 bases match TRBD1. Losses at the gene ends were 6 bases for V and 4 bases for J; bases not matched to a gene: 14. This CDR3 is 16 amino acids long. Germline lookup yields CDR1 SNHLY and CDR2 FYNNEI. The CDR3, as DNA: TGTGCCAGCAGCTCGGGACAGTGGGCCTCTGGCTATGGCTACACCTTC. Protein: CASSSGQWASGYGYTF. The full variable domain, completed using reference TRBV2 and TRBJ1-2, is EPEVTQTPSHQVTQMGQEVILRCVPISNHLYFYWYRQILGQKVEFLVSFYNNEISEKSEIFDDQFSVERPDGSNFTLKIRSTKLEDSAMYFCASSSGQWASGYGYTFGSGTRLTVV.

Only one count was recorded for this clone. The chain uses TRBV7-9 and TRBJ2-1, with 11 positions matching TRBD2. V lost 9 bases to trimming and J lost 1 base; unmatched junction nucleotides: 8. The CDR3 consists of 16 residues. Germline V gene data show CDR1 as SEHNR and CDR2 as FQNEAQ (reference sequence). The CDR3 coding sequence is TGTGCCAGTGCAGTACTAGCGGGGGATTCCTACAATGAGCAGTTCTTC. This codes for CASAVLAGDSYNEQFF.

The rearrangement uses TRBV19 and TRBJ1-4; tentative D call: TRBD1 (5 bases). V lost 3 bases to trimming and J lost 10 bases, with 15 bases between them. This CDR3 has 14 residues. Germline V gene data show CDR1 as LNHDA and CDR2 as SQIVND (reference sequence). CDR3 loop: CASSIITDKGKLFF. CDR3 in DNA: TGTGCCAGTAGTATCATCACGGACAAGGGAAAACTGTTTTTT.

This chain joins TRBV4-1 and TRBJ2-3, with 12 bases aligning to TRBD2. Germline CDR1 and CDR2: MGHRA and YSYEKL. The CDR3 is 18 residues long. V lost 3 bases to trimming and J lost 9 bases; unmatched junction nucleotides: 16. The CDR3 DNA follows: TGCGCCAGCAGCCATAACTTCCCCGGCCTAGCGGGGGGGCACACGCAGTATTTT. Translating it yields CASSHNFPGLAGGHTQYF.

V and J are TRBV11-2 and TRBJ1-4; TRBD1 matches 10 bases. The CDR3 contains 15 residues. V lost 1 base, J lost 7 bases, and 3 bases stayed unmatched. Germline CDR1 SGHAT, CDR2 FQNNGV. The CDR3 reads CASSLVGTGVEKLFF. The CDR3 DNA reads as TGTGCCAGCAGCTTAGTGGGGACAGGGGTTGAAAAACTGTTTTTT.

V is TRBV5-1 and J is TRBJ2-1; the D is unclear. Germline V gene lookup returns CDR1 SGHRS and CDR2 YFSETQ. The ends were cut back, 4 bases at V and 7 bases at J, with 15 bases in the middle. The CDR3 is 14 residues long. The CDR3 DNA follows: TGCGCCAGCAGCCCCGGTGAGGTAGTAAATGAGCAGTTCTTC. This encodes CASSPGEVVNEQFF.

CDR3 amino acids: CASSQVGGRYEQYF. The CDR3 DNA sequence: TGCGCCAGCAGCCAAGTCGGGGGGCGGTACGAGCAGTACTTC. The V call is TRBV4-1, the J call TRBJ2-7, with TRBD2 as a possible D gene (7 bases). CDR1 MGHRA and CDR2 YSYEKL come from the germline V gene. The length of the CDR3 is 14 residues. The V end was cut by 1 base, the J end by 4 bases, with 11 bases between.

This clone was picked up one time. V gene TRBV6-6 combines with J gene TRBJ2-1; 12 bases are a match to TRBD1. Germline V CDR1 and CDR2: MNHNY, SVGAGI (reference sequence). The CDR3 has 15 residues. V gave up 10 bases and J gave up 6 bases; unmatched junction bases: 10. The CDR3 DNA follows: TGTGCCACCCGATGGCGGGACAGGGGGCTCAATGAGCAGTTCTTC. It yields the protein CATRWRDRGLNEQFF.

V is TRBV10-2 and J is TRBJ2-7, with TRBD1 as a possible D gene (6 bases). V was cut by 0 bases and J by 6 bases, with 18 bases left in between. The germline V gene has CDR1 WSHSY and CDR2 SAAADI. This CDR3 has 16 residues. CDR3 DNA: TGCGCCAGCAGTGAGTCGCTCGGCAGGGGTCCGGGCGAGCAGTACTTC. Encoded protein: CASSESLGRGPGEQYF.

The CDR3 DNA reads TGTGCCAGCTCACTTGGGACTAGCCAAGATACGCAGTATTTT. Amino acids: CASSLGTSQDTQYF. This rearrangement joins TRBV18 to TRBJ2-3; 9 nucleotides line up with TRBD2. The CDR3 sequence is 14 residues long. Germline V gene data show CDR1 as KGHSH and CDR2 as LQKENI. J lost 5 bases, V lost 4 bases, and 4 bases had no gene match.

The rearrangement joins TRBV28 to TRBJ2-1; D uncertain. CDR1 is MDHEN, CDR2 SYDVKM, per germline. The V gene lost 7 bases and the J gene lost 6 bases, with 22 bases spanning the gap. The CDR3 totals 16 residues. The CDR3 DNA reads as TGTGCCAGCAATGGGCCAACCCACCTTATTGTCAATGAGCAGTTCTTC. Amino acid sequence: CASNGPTHLIVNEQFF.

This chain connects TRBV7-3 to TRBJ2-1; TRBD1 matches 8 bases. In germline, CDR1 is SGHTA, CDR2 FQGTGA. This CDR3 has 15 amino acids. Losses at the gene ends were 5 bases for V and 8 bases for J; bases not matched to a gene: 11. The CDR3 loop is CASSPKPDRVDEQFF. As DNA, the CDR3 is TGTGCCAGCAGCCCCAAACCGGACAGGGTGGATGAGCAGTTCTTC. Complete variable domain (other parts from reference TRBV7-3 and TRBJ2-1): GAGVSQTPSNKVTEKGKYVELRCDPISGHTALYWYRQSLGQGPEFLIYFQGTGAADDSGLPNDRFFAVRPEGSVSTLKIQRTERGDSAVYLCASSPKPDRVDEQFFGPGTRLTVL.

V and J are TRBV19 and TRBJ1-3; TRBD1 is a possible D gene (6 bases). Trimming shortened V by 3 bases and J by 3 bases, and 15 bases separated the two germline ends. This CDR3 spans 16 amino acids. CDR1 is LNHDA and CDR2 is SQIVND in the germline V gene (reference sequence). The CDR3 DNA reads TGTGCCAGTAGTATTCCTCTCCGGACAGATGGAAACACCATATATTTT. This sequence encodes CASSIPLRTDGNTIYF.

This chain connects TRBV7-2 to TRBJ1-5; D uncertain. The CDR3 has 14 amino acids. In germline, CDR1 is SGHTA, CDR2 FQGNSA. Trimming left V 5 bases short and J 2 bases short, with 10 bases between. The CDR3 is CASSTREGNQPQHF. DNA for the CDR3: TGTGCCAGCAGCACTAGAGAGGGCAATCAGCCCCAGCATTTT.

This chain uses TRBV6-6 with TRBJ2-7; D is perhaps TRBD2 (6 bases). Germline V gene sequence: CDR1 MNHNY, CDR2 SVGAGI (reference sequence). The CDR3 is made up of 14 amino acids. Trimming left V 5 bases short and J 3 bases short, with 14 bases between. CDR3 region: CASSPAWGVYEQYF. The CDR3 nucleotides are TGTGCCAGCAGTCCCGCCTGGGGGGTCTACGAGCAGTACTTC.

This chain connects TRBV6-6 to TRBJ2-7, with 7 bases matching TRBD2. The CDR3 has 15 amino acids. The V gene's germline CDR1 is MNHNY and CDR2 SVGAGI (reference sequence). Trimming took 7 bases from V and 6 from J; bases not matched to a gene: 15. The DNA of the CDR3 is TGTGCCAGCACAGACTCGGGGGGTAGGAGGGCCGAGCAGTACTTC. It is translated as CASTDSGGRRAEQYF.

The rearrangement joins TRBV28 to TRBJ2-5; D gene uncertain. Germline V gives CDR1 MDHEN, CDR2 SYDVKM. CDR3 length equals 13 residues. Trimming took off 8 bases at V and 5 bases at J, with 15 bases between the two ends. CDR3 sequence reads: CASRTSLLETQYF. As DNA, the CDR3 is TGTGCCAGCCGCACCTCCCTATTGGAGACCCAGTACTTC.

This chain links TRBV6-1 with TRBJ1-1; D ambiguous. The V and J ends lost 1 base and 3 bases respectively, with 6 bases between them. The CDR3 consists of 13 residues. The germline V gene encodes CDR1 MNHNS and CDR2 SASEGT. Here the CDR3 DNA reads TGTGCCAGCAGTGAAGTCGGGGACACTGAAGCTTTCTTT. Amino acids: CASSEVGDTEAFF.

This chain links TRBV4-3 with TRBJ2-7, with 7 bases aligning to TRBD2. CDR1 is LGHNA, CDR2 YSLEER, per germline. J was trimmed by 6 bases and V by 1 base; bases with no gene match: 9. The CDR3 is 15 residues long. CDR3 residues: CASSQASGLVLEQYF. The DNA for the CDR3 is TGCGCCAGCAGCCAAGCTTCAGGACTAGTTCTCGAGCAGTACTTC.

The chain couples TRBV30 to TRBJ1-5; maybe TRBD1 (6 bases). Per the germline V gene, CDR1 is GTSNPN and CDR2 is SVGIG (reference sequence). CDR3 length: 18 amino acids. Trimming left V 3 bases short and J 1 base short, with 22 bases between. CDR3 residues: CAWSPSRQGLLSNQPQHF. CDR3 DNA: TGTGCCTGGAGCCCCTCAAGGCAGGGGCTACTCAGCAATCAGCCCCAGCATTTT.

The DNA for the CDR3 is TGCGCCAGCAGCCAGCCCCAACCGGGACAGGGTCGGACCGGGGAGCTGTTTTTT. It is translated as CASSQPQPGQGRTGELFF. This chain uses TRBV4-1 with TRBJ2-2; 9 bases are a match to TRBD1. Looked up from germline, CDR1 is MGHRA and CDR2 is YSYEKL. Losses at the gene ends were 3 bases for V and 5 bases for J; bases not matched to a gene: 13. CDR3 length: 18 residues.

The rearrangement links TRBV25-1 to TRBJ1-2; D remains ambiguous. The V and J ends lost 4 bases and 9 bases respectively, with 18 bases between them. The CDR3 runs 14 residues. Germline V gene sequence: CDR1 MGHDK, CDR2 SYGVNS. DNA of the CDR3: TGTGCCAGCAGTGTTGGAGCCCTGTCTGTGCGCTACACCTTC. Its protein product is CASSVGALSVRYTF.